A selection of T cell receptor beta chains follows, all from one sample in a study of cytomegalovirus exposure and HLA in healthy donors. Profiled with immunoSEQ multiplex PCR; TCRdb holds only in-frame clones, not every one. The repertoire table contains 130,000 or so clones. Sequenced input: PBMCs. Receptor source: a woman aged 18-29 years in good health and CMV-seronegative. The CDR3 runs from the conserved cysteine through the conserved F or W. Fields, in order: J gene, V gene, D gene, CDR3 protein, CDR3 DNA. A D gene is named only where the DNA matches it firmly.

>TRBJ2-1|TRBV29-1|TRBD1
CSVGQGASEQFF
TGCAGCGTCGGACAGGGGGCTAGTGAGCAGTTCTTC
>TRBJ1-1|TRBV6-6|NA
CASSGTTGLGTEAFF
TGTGCCAGCAGTGGAACAACAGGGTTGGGGACTGAAGCTTTCTTT
>TRBJ2-1|TRBV27|TRBD2
CASRVATSGYNEQFF
TGTGCCAGCAGGGTGGCGACTAGCGGTTACAATGAGCAGTTCTTC
>TRBJ2-7|TRBV6-1|TRBD2
CASSEGTSGRNEQYF
TGTGCCAGCAGTGAAGGGACTAGCGGGAGAAACGAGCAGTACTTC
>TRBJ1-3|TRBV7-8|NA
CASSNGPPTGRPIYF
TGTGCCAGCAGCAACGGGCCCCCGACGGGAAGACCCATATATTTT
>TRBJ2-7|TRBV5-8|NA
CASSFAGAPRSYEQYF
TGTGCCAGCAGCTTCGCAGGGGCCCCAAGATCCTACGAGCAGTACTTC
>TRBJ1-1|TRBV6-1|NA
CASSELSGQNTEAFF
TGTGCCAGCAGTGAACTGTCGGGACAGAACACTGAAGCTTTCTTT
>TRBJ2-1|TRBV2|TRBD2
CASWGLADSNEQFF
TGTGCCAGCTGGGGACTAGCGGACAGCAATGAGCAGTTCTTC
>TRBJ2-7|TRBV19|NA
CASSRGRAILDEQYF
TGTGCCAGTAGTAGGGGCAGGGCCATCCTGGACGAGCAGTACTTC
>TRBJ2-3|TRBV14|NA
CASSQQPGQDTQYF
TGTGCCAGCAGCCAACAACCGGGACAAGATACGCAGTATTTT
>TRBJ2-5|TRBV6-1|NA
CASSEAVEGVETQYF
TGTGCCAGCAGTGAAGCAGTAGAGGGCGTGGAGACCCAGTACTTC
>TRBJ1-3|TRBV7-8|TRBD1
CASSLRTGNSGNTIYF
TGTGCCAGCAGCTTAAGGACAGGGAACTCTGGAAACACCATATATTTT
>TRBJ2-7|TRBV10-3|TRBD1
CAISVGTDNAHEQYF
TGTGCCATCAGTGTAGGGACAGACAATGCTCACGAGCAGTACTTC
>TRBJ2-5|TRBV11-3|TRBD1
CASSFDVTGGVQETQYF
TGTGCCAGCAGCTTTGATGTCACAGGGGGAGTTCAGGAGACCCAGTACTTC